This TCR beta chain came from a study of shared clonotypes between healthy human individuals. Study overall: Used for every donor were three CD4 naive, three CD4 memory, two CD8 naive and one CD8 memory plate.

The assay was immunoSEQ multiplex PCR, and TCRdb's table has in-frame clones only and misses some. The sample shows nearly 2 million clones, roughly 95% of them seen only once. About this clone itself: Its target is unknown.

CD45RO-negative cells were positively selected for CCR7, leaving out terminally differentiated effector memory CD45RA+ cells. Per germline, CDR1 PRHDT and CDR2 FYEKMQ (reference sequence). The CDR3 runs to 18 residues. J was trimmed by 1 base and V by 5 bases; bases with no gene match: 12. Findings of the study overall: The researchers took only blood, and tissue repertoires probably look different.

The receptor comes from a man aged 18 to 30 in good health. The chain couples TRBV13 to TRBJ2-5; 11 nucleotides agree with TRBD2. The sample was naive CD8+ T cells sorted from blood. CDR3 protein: CASSDRLAGFSGQETQYF. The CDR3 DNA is TGTGCCAGCAGCGATCGACTAGCGGGGTTCTCGGGCCAAGAGACCCAGTACTTC. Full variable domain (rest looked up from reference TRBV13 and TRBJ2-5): AAGVIQSPRHLIKEKRETATLKCYPIPRHDTVYWYQQGPGQDPQFLISFYEKMQSDKGSIPDRFSAQQFSDYHSELNMSSLELGDSALYFCASSDRLAGFSGQETQYFGPGTRLLVL.